The T cell receptor beta chain described here comes from a study of CD8+CD57+ T cells in acquired aplastic anemia. At the level of the study: Isolated CD4+ and CD8+ cells, once sorted, yielded DNA averaging approximately 3 ug. General study results and limits: There were about 27 CD8+ CDR3 sequences that occurred in both patients and controls. Any difference that existed in CD8+ Simpson's diversity between patients and controls was not significant.

Comments on this clonotype: The antigen is undetermined. An end of the junction does not agree with germline; a read error may underlie this.

Genomic DNA constituted the template upon which TCR beta VDJ and CDR3 profiling was performed. TCRdb ran MiXCR on the reads and lists one entry per CDR3 protein. The sample consists of 350,000 to 450,000 distinct CDR3 sequences, 65% to 80% of them appearing once. Germline V gene sequence: CDR1 LNHDA, CDR2 SQIVND (reference sequence). CDR3 length: 13 residues. The V and J genes are TRBV19 and TRBJ1-1; D unresolved. The specimen sequenced was sorted CD4+, CD8+, or CD8+CD57+ T cells (not recorded which) from PBMCs. The clonotype was recovered from a human donor in good health, serving as a control. The CDR3 DNA reads as TGTGCCAGTAGTCGAGAATCTGTAAACGCCATTTATTTT. As protein: CASSRESVNAIYF.